Below, 2 T cell receptor beta chains from the same sample are listed, as sequenced in a study of shared clonotypes between healthy human individuals. The method was immunoSEQ multiplex PCR; TCRdb's version includes in-frame clones alone and lacks a portion of them. This sample carries about 1.5 million clones, roughly 98% of them seen once, and the ten largest clones take about 0.4%. The specimen sequenced was naive CD4+ T cells sorted from blood. Regarding subset: CD45RA+ positively selected. Receptors were obtained from a man aged 25 to 45 in good health.

Details on this clone: The sample contains more than one DNA sequence encoding this CDR3. V gene TRBV6-5 combines with J gene TRBJ1-3; the D is unclear. The CDR3 sequence is 15 residues long. V lost 0 bases, J lost 2 bases, and 8 bases lay in between. CDR1 MNHEY and CDR2 SVGAGI come from the germline V gene. The CDR3 coding sequence is TGTGCCAGCAGTTACTCGGGCTCACCTGGAAACACCATATATTTT. This sequence encodes CASSYSGSPGNTIYF.

J is TRBJ2-5 and V is TRBV28; the match to TRBD2 covers 9 bases. V shed 8 bases, J shed 5 bases, and the junction held 15 bases outside the gene matches. The germline CDR1 and CDR2 sequences are MDHEN and SYDVKM. This CDR3 is built from 16 residues. The CDR3 protein is CASGPGGGRAWETQYF. The CDR3 nucleotides are TGTGCCAGCGGTCCTGGAGGCGGGAGGGCCTGGGAGACCCAGTACTTC.